This T cell receptor beta chain emerged from a study of OX40 agonist ivuxolimab in advanced cancers. Broadly, across the study: Ivuxolimab, which targeted the costimulatory receptor OX40 (CD134), was an agonistic, fully human IgG2 monoclonal antibody. Intravenous ivuxolimab was administered to patients every 2 weeks at six dose levels: 0.01, 0.1, 0.3, 1.5, 3 and 10 mg/kg. Of the approximately 50 dose-escalation patients, hepatocellular carcinoma was present in around 20, melanoma in some 15, renal cell carcinoma in 9 and head and neck cancer in 9. In the dose-escalation cohort, over 65% of patients were male, and the mean age was about 55 years, with a range of about 23 to 90. Patients were allowed to have had prior anti-PD-1, anti-PD-L1 or anti-CTLA-4 therapy, and approximately 40% of the dose-escalation patients had previously received checkpoint inhibitors. Partial responses were achieved by three dose-escalation patients, of whom one had hepatocellular carcinoma and two had cutaneous melanoma. Peripheral TCRbeta sequencing was intended to test whether TCR sequence diversity was altered and clonal T-cell expansion was caused by ivuxolimab. The paper reports the monotherapy dose-escalation portion (N of about 52 patients) of the phase I ivuxolimab trial.

The trial excluded patients who had a history of autoimmune disease or were on systemic immunosuppression. Peripheral blood for TCR sequencing was collected from all dose cohorts at baseline, on cycle 4 day 1, and on cycle 7 day 1. The samples were drawn from a first-in-human, open-label, multicenter phase I dose-escalation trial of ivuxolimab. The trial enrolled adults with locally advanced or metastatic head and neck squamous cell, hepatocellular, melanoma or renal cell carcinoma. Before TCR sequencing, CD4+ T cells and CD8+ T cells from peripheral blood were sorted into separate populations. Results the study describes overall, beyond this receptor: Low levels of normalized T-cell clonal expansion were also shown by some nonresponding patients. After ivuxolimab, CD8+ T cells had more expanded clones than CD4+ T cells on average. Antigen specificity was not determined for the clonally expanded peripheral T cells. Partial responders in the 0.1-3.0 mg/kg groups had among the lowest normalized peripheral clonal expansion, especially among CD8+ T cells. At doses of 0.1 to 3.0 mg/kg, clonal expansion of both CD4+ and CD8+ T cells in blood was seen between baseline and week 6.

On this clone: The antigen it recognizes is unknown. The input lacks base qualities; no much larger clone sits a single base away.

For sequencing of the TCRbeta CDR3 region, genomic DNA was extracted from the sorted cells. The immunoSEQ Assay was used for sequencing of TCRbeta CDR3 regions. TCRdb obtained this table from immuneACCESS and retained in-frame rearrangements with V and J assigned. These tables miss some clones; where compared with another copy, unresolved V genes account for less than half of the shortfall, and the remainder is unexplained. The sample contains over 25,000 clones, less than 85% of them found a single time. Of the sample, 25% to 35% falls within the top ten clones. Via the germline V gene, CDR1 is SGDLS and CDR2 YYNGEE. Trimming removed 1 base from V and 0 bases from J, leaving 8 bases between the germline ends. The CDR3, cysteine through phenylalanine, is 15 amino acids long. The read is trimmed to its CDR3 DNA, 45 bases read in frame from base 1.

The sample here was CD4+ or CD8+ T cells sorted from blood, taken in a trial of the OX40 agonist ivuxolimab. This TCR was recovered from an adult with an advanced solid tumor such as melanoma, head and neck, liver or kidney cancer. The sequence joins TRBV9 to TRBJ1-5, with no confidently assigned D gene. The CDR3 reads CASSVTGSSNQPQHF. The nucleotide sequence is TGTGCCAGCAGCGTAACCGGGTCTAGCAATCAGCCCCAGCATTTT.